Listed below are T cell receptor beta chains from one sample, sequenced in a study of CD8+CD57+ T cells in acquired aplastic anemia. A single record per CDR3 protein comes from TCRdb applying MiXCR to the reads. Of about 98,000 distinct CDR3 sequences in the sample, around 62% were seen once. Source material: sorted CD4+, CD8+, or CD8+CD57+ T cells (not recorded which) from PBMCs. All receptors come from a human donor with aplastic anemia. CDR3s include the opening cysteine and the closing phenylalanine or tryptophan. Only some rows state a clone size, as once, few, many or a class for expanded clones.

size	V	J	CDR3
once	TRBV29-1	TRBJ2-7	CSVYGSAGLKDEQYF
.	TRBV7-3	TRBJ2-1	CASSPSTYNEQFF
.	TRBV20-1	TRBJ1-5	CSAQGQGGRWDQPQHF
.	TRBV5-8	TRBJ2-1	CASSFTNEQFF
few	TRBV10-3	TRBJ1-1	CAISDSGGGYTEAFF
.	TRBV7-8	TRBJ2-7	CASSLGLGNEQYF
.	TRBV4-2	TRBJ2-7	CASSQDMAREQYF
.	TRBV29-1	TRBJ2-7	CSVGPGDSLYEQYF
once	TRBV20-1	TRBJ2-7	CSAREHSSYEQYF
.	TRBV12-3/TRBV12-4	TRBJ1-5	CASSPTNSNQPQHF
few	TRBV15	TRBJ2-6	CATSRGLRASGANVLTF
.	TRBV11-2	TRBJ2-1	CASARRRGDYNEQFF
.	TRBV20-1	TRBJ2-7	CSASPMRGTGAYEQYF
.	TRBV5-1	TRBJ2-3	CASKVGVGTDTQYF
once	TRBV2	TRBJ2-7	CASSRAVYSYEQYF
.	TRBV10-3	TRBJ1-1	CATRSGANTEAFF
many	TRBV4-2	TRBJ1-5	CASSQDGGEDQPQHF